The 8 T cell receptor beta chains listed next were all sequenced from one sample in a study of blood T cell repertoires in COVID-19. Sequenced by immunoSEQ multiplex PCR; TCRdb stores in-frame clones only, minus some. The sample holds fewer than 120,000 clones; around 74% are singletons and the top ten take around 8%. Sequencing was performed on peripheral blood. The receptors shown here come from a woman aged 60-75 years with acute or convalescent COVID-19.

In the case of this clone: Other DNA sequences in the same sample also yield this CDR3. The J gene is TRBJ1-5, the V gene TRBV19; 7 positions agree with TRBD1. With V trimmed by 5 bases and J by 1 base, 2 bases remained unmatched. Germline V gene data show CDR1 as LNHDA and CDR2 as SQIVND (reference sequence). The CDR3 sequence is 14 residues long. This CDR3 reads CASSATGSNQPQHF. The CDR3 DNA reads as TGTGCCAGTAGTGCGACAGGGAGCAATCAGCCCCAGCATTTT. Variable domain in full (rest from reference TRBV19 and TRBJ1-5): DGGITQSPKYLFRKEGQNVTLSCEQNLNHDAMYWYRQDPGQGLRLIYYSQIVNDFQKGDIAEGYSVSREKKESFPLTVTSAQKNPTAFYLCASSATGSNQPQHFGDGTRLSIL.

This chain uses TRBV5-4 with TRBJ2-3; D might be TRBD1 (5 bases). This CDR3 region has 15 residues. V gave up 0 bases and J gave up 3 bases, with 11 bases separating them. Per the germline V gene, CDR1 is SGHNT and CDR2 is YYREEE (reference sequence). Written as DNA, the CDR3 is TGTGCCAGCAGCTTGGATGGGCAGGGAACAGATACGCAGTATTTT. Translation gives CASSLDGQGTDTQYF.

J is TRBJ2-5 and V is TRBV19; TRBD2 agrees at 16 bases. CDR3 size: 17 residues. CDR1 is LNHDA, CDR2 SQIVND, per germline (reference sequence). With V trimmed by 4 bases and J by 4 bases, 6 bases remained unmatched. CDR3 loop: CASSTGTSGGARETQYF. The CDR3 region has the DNA TGTGCCAGTAGTACCGGGACTAGCGGGGGGGCGAGAGAGACCCAGTACTTC.

V and J are TRBV5-1 and TRBJ2-7; D is unresolved. The V end lost 0 bases, the J end lost 5 bases, and 12 bases lay between the germline ends. The CDR3 is made up of 14 amino acids. From germline, CDR1 is SGHRS and CDR2 YFSETQ. The CDR3 DNA follows: TGCGCCAGCAGCTTGGGATCAGGTAGGAACGAGCAGTACTTC. This codes for CASSLGSGRNEQYF.

This clone has a single count. The V and J genes are TRBV18 and TRBJ1-1; D gene ambiguous. CDR1 and CDR2 (germline): KGHSH, LQKENI. V was cut by 3 bases and J by 0 bases, with 5 bases left in between. The CDR3 is 13 amino acids. CDR3 in DNA: TGTGCCAGCTCACCTTCGGTGAACACTGAAGCTTTCTTT. It translates to CASSPSVNTEAFF.

This chain connects TRBV24-1 to TRBJ1-2; 7 bases agree with TRBD1. The CDR3 has 13 amino acids. With 4 bases clipped from V and 8 bases from J, the junction kept 6 bases outside the gene matches. Germline assignment: CDR1 KGHDR and CDR2 SFDVKD. The CDR3 nucleotides are TGTGCCACCAGTGAACGTGACAGGGAAGGCTACACCTTC. It is translated as CATSERDREGYTF.

The rearrangement links TRBV12-3 or TRBV12-4 to TRBJ1-1; D perhaps matches TRBD1 (6 bases). The CDR3 sequence is 11 residues long. Trimming stripped 3 bases from V and 10 bases from J, with 9 bases between. CDR3 sequence reads: CASSLGRGAFF. Written as DNA, the CDR3 is TGTGCCAGCAGTTTGGGCAGGGGAGCTTTCTTT.

The rearrangement links TRBV27 to TRBJ2-7; 8 nucleotides line up with TRBD1. J was trimmed by 4 bases and V by 5 bases; bases with no gene match: 10. Per germline, CDR1 MNHEY and CDR2 SMNVEV (reference sequence). The CDR3 runs to 15 residues. The CDR3, as DNA: TGTGCCAGCAGTCCCCTAGGAGGGACAGGATACGAGCAGTACTTC. Its protein product is CASSPLGGTGYEQYF.